The present TCR beta chain was sequenced within a study of naive and memory T cell subsets (dated by TCRdb to about 2017). Background for the entire study: According to the figure summarizing the samples, there were ten or so blood donors, 7 tuberculin skin test biopsies and 3 saline control biopsies. Usually PCR2 was run as a SYBR Green qPCR and stopped at a set threshold, although low-input samples could use end-point PCR (approximately 6 cycles) instead. What the research found in general, with its limitations: The RNA-based method was acknowledged as potentially sensitive to TCR transcript changes with T cell activation and differentiation.

The study described a robust, sensitive protocol for amplifying, sequencing and analyzing TCRs, using 3' ligation of a UMI-containing oligonucleotide to TCR cDNA. Whole blood analysis involved drawing roughly 2.6 ml of peripheral blood from adult healthy volunteers into Tempus tubes and then extracting RNA following the manufacturer's instructions. Total RNA was used without cell sorting and was treated with RQ1 DNase before reverse transcription, with a target input of about 1 to 1,100 ng. Libraries were prepared from skin biopsies and whole blood to test how robust the pipeline was in samples where T cells are a minority population. Libraries were built with 5' RACE. The ligated cDNA was amplified in four rounds of PCR with nested alpha and beta constant region primers together with the SP2 primer. For the blood and skin samples, TCR RNA was reverse transcribed with SuperScript IV using primers for the alpha and beta constant regions. An oligonucleotide carrying the Illumina SP2 primer and a UMI was ligated to the 3' end of the cDNA by means of T4 RNA ligase 1. The 12-nucleotide UMI consisted of two random hexamers with an eight-base spacer between the hexamers to prevent hairpin formation. TCR alpha and beta chain libraries were processed separately from the second PCR onward, with dual indexing for multiplexing. After pooling, the indexed libraries were analyzed by capillary electrophoresis and sequenced on either an Illumina MiSeq or NextSeq. To boost base diversity and improve cluster recognition, PhiX DNA at about 5-8% was spiked into the libraries. The authors' pipeline ran thus. Demultiplexor took UMIs from read 2, joined the UMIs to the TCR sequence from read 1, and separated reads according to sample indices. V and J genes and V-J junctions were identified by Decombinator, which gave every TCR a five-part identifier that included V and J deletions. Collapsinator relied on UMIs to correct both sequencing errors and PCR amplification heterogeneity, producing a UMI-based abundance for each TCR. CDR3Translator converted identifiers to nucleotide sequence, translated to amino acids, and extracted CDR3 regions using terminal motifs. Error-corrected counts of alpha and beta TCRs from blood and skin were compared after being normalized to the amount of input RNA. TCRdb reworked the public reads: Q25 trimming with fastp, MiXCR clone assembly, productive beta chains retained. Every entry covers one CDR3 protein and lists the most common genes and DNA from its rows. In this record, the V and J calls reflect TCRdb's handling and not the investigators' own analysis. Here the sample has about 48,000 distinct CDR3 sequences; about 4.8% occur a single time. The leading ten clones occupy approximately 0.84% of the sample.

Many counts were recorded for this clonotype. It has no known antigen specificity. No quality values exist for individual bases; no much larger clone is one base distant. CDR3 length: 12 amino acids, cysteine to phenylalanine. Just CDR3 DNA is preserved here, 36 bases in frame from base 1. The V and J ends are trimmed by 8 bases and 8 bases, leaving 13 bases between them. Based on the germline V gene, the CDR1 and CDR2 sequences are MDHEN and SYDVKM. The chain uses TRBV28 and TRBJ2-1; the D segment may tentatively be TRBD1 or TRBD2, each giving 6 matched bases. The sequence was obtained from a female donor in good health. The bases are TGTGCCAGCCGGGGGTCAGGGGATGAGCAGTTCTTC. It codes for CASRGSGDEQFF.